The rows below give T cell receptor beta chains drawn from one sample of a study of cytomegalovirus exposure and HLA in healthy donors. Sequenced by immunoSEQ multiplex PCR; TCRdb stores in-frame clones only, minus some. The data contain some 170,000 clones, roughly 80% of them seen just once; the ten biggest clones take up approximately 4%. Sequencing was performed on PBMCs. These receptors came from a man aged 50 to 60 in good health and CMV-seropositive. CDR3s include the opening cysteine and the closing phenylalanine or tryptophan. A D gene is named only where the DNA matches it firmly. Some rows have no size entry. The others give once, few or many, or a class for an expanded clone.

abundance: -
d_gene: TRBD1
j_gene: TRBJ2-5
v_gene: TRBV15
CDR3aa: CATSRGTGGQETQYF
CDR3nt: TGTGCCACCAGCAGAGGGACAGGGGGCCAAGAGACCCAGTACTTC

abundance: -
d_gene: -
j_gene: TRBJ2-1
v_gene: TRBV9
CDR3aa: CASSALETTSNEQFF
CDR3nt: TGTGCCAGCAGCGCTCTCGAGACAACCTCGAATGAGCAGTTCTTC

abundance: -
d_gene: TRBD2
j_gene: TRBJ2-7
v_gene: TRBV14
CDR3aa: CASSLGLELNF
CDR3nt: TGTGCCAGCAGCCTTGGACTAGAGCTAAACTTC

abundance: few
d_gene: -
j_gene: TRBJ1-5
v_gene: TRBV28
CDR3aa: CASSGGWGGNQPQHF
CDR3nt: TGTGCTAGCAGTGGGGGTTGGGGGGGCAATCAGCCCCAGCATTTT

abundance: few
d_gene: -
j_gene: TRBJ1-5
v_gene: TRBV5-1
CDR3aa: CAPSPGGKGNQPQHF
CDR3nt: TGCGCCCCCAGCCCCGGAGGTAAAGGCAATCAGCCCCAGCATTTT

abundance: -
d_gene: -
j_gene: TRBJ1-5
v_gene: TRBV7-9
CDR3aa: CASSLGSSQPQHF
CDR3nt: TGTGCCAGCAGCTTAGGTAGCAGTCAGCCCCAGCATTTT

abundance: -
d_gene: TRBD1
j_gene: TRBJ2-7
v_gene: TRBV7-9
CDR3aa: CASSHNRGRSYEQYF
CDR3nt: TGTGCCAGCAGCCACAACAGGGGACGGTCCTACGAGCAGTACTTC

abundance: few
d_gene: TRBD1
j_gene: TRBJ2-1
v_gene: TRBV28
CDR3aa: CASSRPIGTGVYNEQFF
CDR3nt: TGTGCCAGCAGCCGCCCTATCGGGACAGGCGTATACAATGAGCAGTTCTTC

abundance: -
d_gene: TRBD2
j_gene: TRBJ2-1
v_gene: TRBV5-4
CDR3aa: CASSLALAAYNEQFF
CDR3nt: TGTGCCAGCAGCTTGGCACTAGCGGCTTACAATGAGCAGTTCTTC

abundance: -
d_gene: -
j_gene: TRBJ2-1
v_gene: TRBV5-4
CDR3aa: CASSLPLARVNEQFF
CDR3nt: TGTGCCAGCAGCTTGCCACTAGCCAGAGTCAATGAGCAGTTCTTC

abundance: -
d_gene: TRBD1
j_gene: TRBJ1-2
v_gene: TRBV9
CDR3aa: CASSGTGGSDYGYTF
CDR3nt: TGTGCCAGCAGCGGAACAGGGGGTTCGGACTATGGCTACACCTTC

abundance: once
d_gene: TRBD1
j_gene: TRBJ1-2
v_gene: TRBV28
CDR3aa: CASSSSGGGYTF
CDR3nt: TGTGCCAGCAGTTCCTCAGGGGGGGGCTACACCTTC

abundance: -
d_gene: TRBD2
j_gene: TRBJ2-5
v_gene: TRBV7-2
CDR3aa: CASGIAGGPRETQYF
CDR3nt: TGTGCCAGCGGAATAGCGGGGGGACCTCGGGAGACCCAGTACTTC

abundance: -
d_gene: TRBD1
j_gene: TRBJ1-1
v_gene: TRBV7-9
CDR3aa: CASSWTGGEITEAFF
CDR3nt: TGTGCCAGCAGCTGGACAGGGGGCGAAATCACTGAAGCTTTCTTT

abundance: once
d_gene: -
j_gene: TRBJ1-5
v_gene: TRBV7-2
CDR3aa: CASSLQSYSNQPQHF
CDR3nt: TGTGCCAGCAGCTTGCAAAGCTATAGCAATCAGCCCCAGCATTTT

abundance: -
d_gene: -
j_gene: TRBJ1-4
v_gene: TRBV19
CDR3aa: CASSLSEKLFF
CDR3nt: TGTGCCAGTAGTCTGAGCGAAAAACTGTTTTTT

abundance: few
d_gene: -
j_gene: TRBJ1-2
v_gene: TRBV15
CDR3aa: CATSRDSQGSYGYTF
CDR3nt: TGTGCCACCAGCAGAGATTCCCAGGGTTCCTATGGCTACACCTTC